This is a list of T cell receptor beta chains from one sample in a study of T cell responses to AZD1222 COVID-19 vaccine. TCRdb's copy holds only in-frame clones and misses some; the assay was immunoSEQ multiplex PCR. The sample consists of about 120,000 clones, approximately 90% of them appearing once. The source was peripheral blood, collected on day 0 of AZD1222 vaccination. Receptors originate from an adult in good health. CDR3s include the opening cysteine and the closing phenylalanine or tryptophan. D genes are given only for firm matches.

TRBV18,TRBJ2-1,TRBD2,CASSPKREGYNEQFF
TRBV7-9,TRBJ2-2,.,CASSSLTSGPSNTGELFF
TRBV18,TRBJ2-1,.,CASSRTTGHGQFF
TRBV7-8,TRBJ2-7,.,CASRDRRARADEQYF
TRBV29-1,TRBJ1-3,.,CSALQNSGNTIYF
TRBV29-1,TRBJ1-2,.,CSVVVPRGSRYGYTF
TRBV27,TRBJ1-1,.,CASSVTPGSTNTEAFF
TRBV27,TRBJ1-2,.,CASSTGPSYGYTF
TRBV4-1,TRBJ1-1,.,CASSQDKGGFTEAFF
TRBV7-9,TRBJ2-3,TRBD1,CASSPGTGVTDTQYF
TRBV7-9,TRBJ1-6,.,CASSQKTGLANSPLHF
TRBV24-1,TRBJ2-6,.,CATSGGANVLTF
TRBV6-5,TRBJ1-3,.,CASSYSNRGTGNTIYF
TRBV24-1,TRBJ2-3,TRBD2,CATSDPRAGGPTDTQYF
TRBV6-5,TRBJ2-5,.,CASSYGILQETQYF
TRBV28,TRBJ2-2,TRBD1,CASSLGDRVTETGELFF
TRBV2,TRBJ1-1,.,CASSEVEAFF
TRBV5-4,TRBJ2-7,TRBD2,CASSLAGGSSYEQYF
TRBV2,TRBJ1-2,TRBD1,CASEDRARGYTF
TRBV28,TRBJ1-4,.,CASTTPRGGEREKLFF
TRBV15,TRBJ1-1,.,CATSRDKGAKGHELNTEAFF
TRBV15,TRBJ2-7,.,CATSNRGYEQYF
TRBV28,TRBJ2-1,TRBD1,CASSFGDSDRNEQFF
TRBV5-1,TRBJ1-2,TRBD1,CASSWGTDYGYTF
TRBV2,TRBJ2-7,TRBD1,CASSGTGGGEGEQYF
TRBV19,TRBJ2-3,.,CASSIGRGSPWDTQYF
TRBV6-5,TRBJ1-5,TRBD1,CATSRDRRGNQPQHF
TRBV5-4,TRBJ2-7,.,CASSLAPQGSYEQYF
TRBV7-2,TRBJ1-3,.,CASSLARSGVGNTIYF
TRBV12-3/TRBV12-4,TRBJ1-2,.,CASSLRGVGGYTF
TRBV27,TRBJ1-6,.,CASSLGRGEYNSPLHF
TRBV6-5,TRBJ1-6,.,CASSNQGNNSPLHF
TRBV28,TRBJ2-7,.,CASSSRGLSAYEQYF
TRBV30,TRBJ1-4,.,CAWRYRNEKLFF
TRBV2,TRBJ2-2,.,CASSGGLGGELFF
TRBV18,TRBJ2-7,.,CASSPIAGASYEQYF
TRBV6-1,TRBJ1-6,.,CASSDLGQYGSPLHF
TRBV18,TRBJ2-1,TRBD1,CASSPGQGSYNEQFF
TRBV28,TRBJ2-1,.,CASRGIGQFF
TRBV12-3/TRBV12-4,TRBJ1-5,.,CASSLGKHQPQHF
TRBV6-5,TRBJ2-4,.,CASSLTGTKNIQYF
TRBV28,TRBJ2-7,TRBD2,CASSYTSGAYYEQYF
TRBV9,TRBJ2-1,.,CASRGKGGDEQFF
TRBV29-1,TRBJ2-7,.,CSVWLVYEQYF
TRBV12-5,TRBJ2-2,.,CASGTRGGYTGELFF
TRBV6-5,TRBJ1-6,.,CASSMDSNSPLHF
TRBV6-6,TRBJ2-7,TRBD1,CASSVGTAYEQYF
TRBV5-6,TRBJ2-1,.,CASARRTDEQFF
TRBV5-1,TRBJ1-1,.,CASSADTRNTEAFF
TRBV19,TRBJ2-5,TRBD1,CASSPQGARETQYF
TRBV2,TRBJ1-6,.,CAILPPGPHSPLHF
TRBV6-5,TRBJ1-3,.,CASSYGGPGNTIYF
TRBV5-5,TRBJ1-6,.,CASSQIINSPLHF
TRBV5-1,TRBJ2-3,.,CASSTMSSTSTDTQYF
TRBV7-2,TRBJ1-2,TRBD1,CASSVTGQGTYGYTF
TRBV5-5,TRBJ2-7,.,CASSRGQAAYEQYF
TRBV7-9,TRBJ1-5,.,CASSPTQGKDQPQHF
TRBV7-8,TRBJ2-7,.,CASSRRYEQYF
TRBV29-1,TRBJ1-2,.,CSATRGSGYGYTF
TRBV7-3,TRBJ2-7,.,CASSLALASGGEQYF